These 6 T cell receptor beta chains came from one sample sequenced in a study of graft-versus-host responses after intestinal transplantation. No antigen is known for these receptors. TCRdb keeps only in-frame clones here, not all; method: immunoSEQ multiplex PCR. Of fewer than 95,000 clones in the sample, about 94% were seen once. Specimen: unstimulated CD4+ T cells sorted from spleen or lymph node cells, collected before transplant. The receptors here all came from a human donor who was the organ donor for an intestinal transplant.

The rearrangement joins TRBV28 to TRBJ1-3; a weak D match, TRBD1 (5 bases). Germline V gene sequence: CDR1 MDHEN, CDR2 SYDVKM. There are 14 residues in the CDR3. Trimming took 6 bases from V and 0 from J, leaving 9 bases between them. CDR3 in amino acids: CASSWDFSGNTIYF. The CDR3 coding sequence is TGTGCCAGCAGCTGGGACTTCTCTGGAAACACCATATATTTT.

The rearrangement uses TRBV28 and TRBJ2-3; the match to TRBD2 covers 8 bases. CDR1 is MDHEN, CDR2 SYDVKM, per germline. This CDR3 spans 17 amino acids. The J segment lost 5 bases and the V segment lost 5 bases, leaving 15 bases of the junction unmatched. The chain's CDR3 is CASSPPGGGRSKDTQYF. Here the CDR3 DNA reads TGTGCCAGCAGTCCCCCCGGGGGGGGTAGAAGTAAAGATACGCAGTATTTT.

The chain couples TRBV11-2 to TRBJ2-7; D perhaps matches TRBD1 (6 bases). Germline V gene sequence: CDR1 SGHAT, CDR2 FQNNGV. The V gene lost 2 bases and the J gene lost 6 bases, with 14 bases spanning the gap. This CDR3 comprises 14 residues. CDR3 protein: CASSLYYQGSEQYF. The CDR3 region has the DNA TGTGCCAGCAGCTTATACTATCAGGGGTCCGAGCAGTACTTC.

The rearrangement links TRBV28 to TRBJ2-5; D gene unclear. The CDR3 consists of 13 residues. Germline assignment: CDR1 MDHEN and CDR2 SYDVKM. V shed 7 bases and J shed 5 bases, with 14 bases lying between them. The DNA of the CDR3 is TGTGCCAGCACCCTTGGGGTTCGGGAGACCCAGTACTTC. Translation gives CASTLGVRETQYF.

V is TRBV5-1 and J is TRBJ2-5, with 7 bases aligning to TRBD1. The DNA matches TRBJ2-7 better at its end, which makes the J call doubtful. This CDR3 region has 15 residues. Germline CDR1 and CDR2: SGHRS and YFSETQ. The CDR3 coding sequence is TGCGCCAGCAGCGTGGGACAGTTGAGCTCCTACGAGCAGTACTTC. As protein: CASSVGQLSSYEQYF.

The chain is built from TRBV6-6 and TRBJ2-7, with 9 bases that match TRBD1. V lost 8 bases, J lost 2 bases, and 1 base stayed unmatched. Germline V gives CDR1 MNHNY, CDR2 SVGAGI (reference sequence). This CDR3 comprises 12 residues. The DNA of the CDR3 is TGTGCCAGCGGGGACAGGGCCTACGAGCAGTACTTC. Translating it yields CASGDRAYEQYF.